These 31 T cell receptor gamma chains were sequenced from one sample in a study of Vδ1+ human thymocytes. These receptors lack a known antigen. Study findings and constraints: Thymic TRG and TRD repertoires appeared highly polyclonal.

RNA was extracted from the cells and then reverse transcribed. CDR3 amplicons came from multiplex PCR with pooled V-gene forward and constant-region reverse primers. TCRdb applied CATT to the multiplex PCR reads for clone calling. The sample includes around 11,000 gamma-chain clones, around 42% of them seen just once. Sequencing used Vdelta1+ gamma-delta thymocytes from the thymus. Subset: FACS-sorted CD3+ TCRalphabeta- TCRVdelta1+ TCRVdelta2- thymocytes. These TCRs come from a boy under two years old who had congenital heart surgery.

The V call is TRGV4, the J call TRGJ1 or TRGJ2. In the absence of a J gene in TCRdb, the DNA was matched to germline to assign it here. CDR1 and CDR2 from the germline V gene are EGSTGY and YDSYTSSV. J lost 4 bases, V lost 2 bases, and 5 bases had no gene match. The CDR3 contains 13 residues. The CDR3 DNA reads TGTGCCACCTGGGATGTAGTCTATTATAAGAAACTCTTT. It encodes CATWDVVYYKKLF.

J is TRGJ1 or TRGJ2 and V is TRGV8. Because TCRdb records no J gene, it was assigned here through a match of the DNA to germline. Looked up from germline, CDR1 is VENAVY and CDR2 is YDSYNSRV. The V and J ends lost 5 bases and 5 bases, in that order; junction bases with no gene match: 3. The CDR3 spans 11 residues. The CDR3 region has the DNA TGTGCCACCTGGGTGAATTATAAGAAACTCTTT. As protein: CATWVNYKKLF.

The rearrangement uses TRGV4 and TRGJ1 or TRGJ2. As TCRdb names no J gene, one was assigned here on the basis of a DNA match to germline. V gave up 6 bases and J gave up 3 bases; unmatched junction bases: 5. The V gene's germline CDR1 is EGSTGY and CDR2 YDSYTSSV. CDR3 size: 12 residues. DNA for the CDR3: TGTGCCACCTGGAGTCGTTATTATAAGAAACTCTTT. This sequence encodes CATWSRYYKKLF.

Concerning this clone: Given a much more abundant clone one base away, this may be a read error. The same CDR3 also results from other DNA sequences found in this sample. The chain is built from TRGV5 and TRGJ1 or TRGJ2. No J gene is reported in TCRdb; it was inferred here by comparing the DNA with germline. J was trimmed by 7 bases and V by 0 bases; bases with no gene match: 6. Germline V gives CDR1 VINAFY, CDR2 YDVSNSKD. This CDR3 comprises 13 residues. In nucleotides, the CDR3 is TGTGCCACCTGGGACAGGCGGGGGTATAAGAAACTCTTT. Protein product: CATWDRRGYKKLF.

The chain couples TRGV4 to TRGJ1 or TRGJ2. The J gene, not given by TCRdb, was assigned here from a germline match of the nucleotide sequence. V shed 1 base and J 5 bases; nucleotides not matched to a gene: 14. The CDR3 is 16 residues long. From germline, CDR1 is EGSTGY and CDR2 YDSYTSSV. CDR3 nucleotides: TGTGCCACCTGGGATGGTGAGGGTTTGCTGGATTATAAGAAACTCTTT. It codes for CATWDGEGLLDYKKLF.

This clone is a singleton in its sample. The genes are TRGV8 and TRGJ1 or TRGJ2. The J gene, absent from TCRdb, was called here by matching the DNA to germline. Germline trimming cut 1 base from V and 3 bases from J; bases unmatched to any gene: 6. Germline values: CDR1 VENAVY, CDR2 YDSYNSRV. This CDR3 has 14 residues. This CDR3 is CATWDSRGYYKKLF. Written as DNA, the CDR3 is TGTGCCACCTGGGATAGCCGCGGTTATTATAAGAAACTCTTT.

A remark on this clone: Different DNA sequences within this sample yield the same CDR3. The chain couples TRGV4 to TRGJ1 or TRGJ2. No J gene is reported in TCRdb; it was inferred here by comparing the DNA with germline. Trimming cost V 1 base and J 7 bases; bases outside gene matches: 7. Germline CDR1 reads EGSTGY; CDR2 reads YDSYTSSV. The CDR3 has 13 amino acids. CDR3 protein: CATWDGRGYKKLF. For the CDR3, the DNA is TGTGCCACCTGGGATGGTAGGGGGTATAAGAAACTCTTT.

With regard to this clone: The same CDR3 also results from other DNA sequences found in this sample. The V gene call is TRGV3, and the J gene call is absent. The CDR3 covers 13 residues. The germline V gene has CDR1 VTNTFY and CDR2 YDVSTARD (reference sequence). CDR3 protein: CATWDRLYYKKLF. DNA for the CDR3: TGTGCCACCTGGGACAGGCTCTATTATAAGAAACTATTT.

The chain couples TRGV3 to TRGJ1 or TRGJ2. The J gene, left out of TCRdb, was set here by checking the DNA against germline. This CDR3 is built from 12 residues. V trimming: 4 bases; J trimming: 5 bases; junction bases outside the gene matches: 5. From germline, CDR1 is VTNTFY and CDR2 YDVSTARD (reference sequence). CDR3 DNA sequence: TGTGCCACCTGGGAATGGGATTATAAGAAACTCTTT. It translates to CATWEWDYKKLF.

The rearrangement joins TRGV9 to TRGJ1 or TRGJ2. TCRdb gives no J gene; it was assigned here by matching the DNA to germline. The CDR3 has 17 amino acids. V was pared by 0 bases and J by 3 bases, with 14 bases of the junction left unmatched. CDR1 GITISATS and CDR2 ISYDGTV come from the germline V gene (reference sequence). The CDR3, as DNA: TGTGCCTTGTGGGAGGTGCAATTGGGATGTGGTTATTATAAGAAACTCTTT. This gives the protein CALWEVQLGCGYYKKLF.

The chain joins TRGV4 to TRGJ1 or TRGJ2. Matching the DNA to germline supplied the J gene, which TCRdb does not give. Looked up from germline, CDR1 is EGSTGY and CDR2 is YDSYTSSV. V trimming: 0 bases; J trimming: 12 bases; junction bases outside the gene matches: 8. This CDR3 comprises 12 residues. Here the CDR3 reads CATWDGPCGKLF. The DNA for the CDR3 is TGTGCCACCTGGGATGGGCCTTGTGGGAAACTCTTT.

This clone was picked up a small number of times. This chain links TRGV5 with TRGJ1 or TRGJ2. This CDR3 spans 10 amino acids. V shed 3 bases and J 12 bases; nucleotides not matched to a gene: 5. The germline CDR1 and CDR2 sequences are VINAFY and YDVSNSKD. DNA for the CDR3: TGTGCCACCTGGGACTCGGTGAAACTCTTT. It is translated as CATWDSVKLF.

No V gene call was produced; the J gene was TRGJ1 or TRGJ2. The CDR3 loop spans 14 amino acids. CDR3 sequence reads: CATFDVQNYYKKLF. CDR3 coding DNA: TGTGCCACCTTTGACGTACAGAATTATTATAAGAAACTCTTT.

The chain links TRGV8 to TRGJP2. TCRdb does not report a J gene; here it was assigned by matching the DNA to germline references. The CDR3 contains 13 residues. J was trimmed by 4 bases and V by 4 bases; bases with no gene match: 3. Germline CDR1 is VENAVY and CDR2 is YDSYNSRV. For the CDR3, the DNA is TGTGCCACCTGGGAGGATAGTGATTGGATCAAGACGTTT. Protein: CATWEDSDWIKTF.

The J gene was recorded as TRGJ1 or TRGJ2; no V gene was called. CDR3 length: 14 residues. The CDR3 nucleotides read TGTGCCTTGTGGGTTTACAGGGGAGGTTATAAGAAACTCTTT. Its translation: CALWVYRGGYKKLF.

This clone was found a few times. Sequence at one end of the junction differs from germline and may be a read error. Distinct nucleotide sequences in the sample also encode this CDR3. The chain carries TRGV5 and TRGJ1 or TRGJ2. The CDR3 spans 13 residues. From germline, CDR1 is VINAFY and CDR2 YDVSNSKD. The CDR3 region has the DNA TGTGCCACCTGGGACAGGTTGAGGTATAAGAAGCTCTTT. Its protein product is CATWDRLRYKKLF.

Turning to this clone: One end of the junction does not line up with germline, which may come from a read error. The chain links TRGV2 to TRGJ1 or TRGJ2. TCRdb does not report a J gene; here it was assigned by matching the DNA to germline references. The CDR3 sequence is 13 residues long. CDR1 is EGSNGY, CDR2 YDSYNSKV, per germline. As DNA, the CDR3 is TGTGCCACCTGGGACTGGCAATATTATCAGAAACTCTTT. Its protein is CATWDWQYYQKLF.

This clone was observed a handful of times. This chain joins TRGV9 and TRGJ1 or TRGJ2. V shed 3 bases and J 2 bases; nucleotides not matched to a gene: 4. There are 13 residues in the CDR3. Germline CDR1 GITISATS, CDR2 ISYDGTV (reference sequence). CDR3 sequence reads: CALWELDYYKKLF. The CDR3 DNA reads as TGTGCCTTGTGGGAGTTGGATTATTATAAGAAACTCTTT.

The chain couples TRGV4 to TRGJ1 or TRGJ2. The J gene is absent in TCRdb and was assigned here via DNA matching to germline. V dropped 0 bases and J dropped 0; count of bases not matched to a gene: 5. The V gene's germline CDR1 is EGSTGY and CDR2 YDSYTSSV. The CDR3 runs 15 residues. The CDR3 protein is CATWDGLANYYKKLF. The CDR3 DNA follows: TGTGCCACCTGGGATGGGCTGGCGAATTATTATAAGAAACTCTTT.

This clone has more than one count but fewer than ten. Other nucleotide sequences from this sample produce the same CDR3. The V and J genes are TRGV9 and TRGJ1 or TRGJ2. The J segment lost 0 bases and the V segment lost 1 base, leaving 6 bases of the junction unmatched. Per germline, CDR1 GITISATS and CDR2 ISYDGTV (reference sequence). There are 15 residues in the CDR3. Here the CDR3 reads CALWEVHSNYYKKLF. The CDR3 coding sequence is TGTGCCTTGTGGGAGGTTCATTCGAATTATTATAAGAAACTCTTT.

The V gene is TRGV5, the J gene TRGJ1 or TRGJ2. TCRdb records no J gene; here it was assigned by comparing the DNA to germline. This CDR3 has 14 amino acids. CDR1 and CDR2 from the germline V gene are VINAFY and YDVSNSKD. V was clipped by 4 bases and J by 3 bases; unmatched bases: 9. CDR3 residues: CATWESNFYYKKLF. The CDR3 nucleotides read TGTGCCACCTGGGAATCGAATTTTTATTATAAGAAACTCTTT.

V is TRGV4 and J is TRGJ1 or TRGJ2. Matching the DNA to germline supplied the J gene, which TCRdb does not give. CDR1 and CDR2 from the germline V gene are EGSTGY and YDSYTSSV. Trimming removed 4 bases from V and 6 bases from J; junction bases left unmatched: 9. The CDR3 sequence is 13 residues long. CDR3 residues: CATWDVAGYKKLF. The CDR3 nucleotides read TGTGCCACCTGGGACGTGGCGGGTTATAAGAAACTCTTT.

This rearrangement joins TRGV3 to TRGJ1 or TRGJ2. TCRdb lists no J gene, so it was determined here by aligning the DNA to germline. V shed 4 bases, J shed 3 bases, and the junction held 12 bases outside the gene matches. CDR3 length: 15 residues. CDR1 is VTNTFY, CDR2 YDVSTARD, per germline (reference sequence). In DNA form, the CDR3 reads TGTGCCACCTGGGAAGGCGCCAATTTTTATTATAAGAAACTCTTT. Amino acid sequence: CATWEGANFYYKKLF.

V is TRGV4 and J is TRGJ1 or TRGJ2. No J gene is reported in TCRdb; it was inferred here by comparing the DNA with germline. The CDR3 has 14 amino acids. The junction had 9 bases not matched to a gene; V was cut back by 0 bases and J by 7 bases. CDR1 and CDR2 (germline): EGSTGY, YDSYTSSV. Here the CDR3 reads CATWDGPTDYKKLF. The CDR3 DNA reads TGTGCCACCTGGGATGGGCCGACGGACTATAAGAAACTCTTT.

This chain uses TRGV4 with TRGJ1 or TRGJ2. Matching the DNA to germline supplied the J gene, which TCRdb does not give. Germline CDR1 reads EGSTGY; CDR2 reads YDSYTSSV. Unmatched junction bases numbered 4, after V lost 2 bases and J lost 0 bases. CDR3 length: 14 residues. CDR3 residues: CATWDERNYYKKLF. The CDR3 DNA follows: TGTGCCACCTGGGATGAGAGGAATTATTATAAGAAACTCTTT.

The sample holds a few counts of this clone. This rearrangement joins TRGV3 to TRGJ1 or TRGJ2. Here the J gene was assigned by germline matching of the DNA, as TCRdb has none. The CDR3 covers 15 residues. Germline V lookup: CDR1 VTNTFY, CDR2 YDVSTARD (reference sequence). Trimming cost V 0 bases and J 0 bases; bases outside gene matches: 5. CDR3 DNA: TGTGCCACCTGGGACAGGCATAAGAATTATTATAAGAAACTCTTT. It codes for CATWDRHKNYYKKLF.

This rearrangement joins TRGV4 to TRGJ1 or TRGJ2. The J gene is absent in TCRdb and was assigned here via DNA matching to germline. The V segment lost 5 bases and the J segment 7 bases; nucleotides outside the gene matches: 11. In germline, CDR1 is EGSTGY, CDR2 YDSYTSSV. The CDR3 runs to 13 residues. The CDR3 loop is CATWGKEDYKKLF. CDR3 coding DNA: TGTGCCACCTGGGGAAAAGAAGACTATAAGAAACTCTTT.

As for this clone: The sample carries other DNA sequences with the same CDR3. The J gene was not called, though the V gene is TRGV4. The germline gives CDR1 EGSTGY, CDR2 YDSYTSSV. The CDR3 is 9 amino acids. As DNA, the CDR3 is TGTGCCACCTGGGATGGCCCACTCTTT. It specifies CATWDGPLF.

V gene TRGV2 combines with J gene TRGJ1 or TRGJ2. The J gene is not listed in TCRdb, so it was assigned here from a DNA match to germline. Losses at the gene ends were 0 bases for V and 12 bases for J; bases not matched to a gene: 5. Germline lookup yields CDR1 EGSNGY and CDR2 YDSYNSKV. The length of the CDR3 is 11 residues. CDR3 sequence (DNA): TGTGCCACCTGGGACGGGCGGAGGAAACTCTTT. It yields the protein CATWDGRRKLF.

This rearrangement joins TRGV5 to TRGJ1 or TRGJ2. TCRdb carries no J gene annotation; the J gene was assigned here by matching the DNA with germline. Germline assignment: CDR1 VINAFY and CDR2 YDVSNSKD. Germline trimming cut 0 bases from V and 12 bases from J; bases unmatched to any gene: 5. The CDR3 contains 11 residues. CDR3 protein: CATWDRRPKLF. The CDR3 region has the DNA TGTGCCACCTGGGACAGGCGCCCGAAACTCTTT.

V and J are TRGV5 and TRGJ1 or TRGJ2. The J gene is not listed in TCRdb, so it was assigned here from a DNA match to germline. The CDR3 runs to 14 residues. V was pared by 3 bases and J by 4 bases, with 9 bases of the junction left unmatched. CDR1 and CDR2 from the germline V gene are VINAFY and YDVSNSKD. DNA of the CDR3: TGTGCCACCTGGGACTCCCCGGGATATTATAAGAAACTCTTT. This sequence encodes CATWDSPGYYKKLF.